This T cell receptor beta chain was recovered during a study of CD8+ T cells in alopecia areata. About the study: The study gave treated patients oral tofacitinib at 5 to 10 mg twice daily. Tofacitinib was given for 6 to 18 months, then stopped for 6 months.

Extraction of RNA preceded its reverse transcription into cDNA, which served as the sequencing template. The method was immunoSEQ multiplex PCR; TCRdb's version includes in-frame clones alone and lacks a portion of them. The repertoire holds roughly 200,000 clones, with 40% to 65% as singletons. This clone was found once. Per the germline V gene, CDR1 is SGHDT and CDR2 is YYEEEE. J was trimmed by 3 bases and V by 3 bases; bases with no gene match: 4. CDR3 length: 14 amino acids. The sample's treatment: oral pan-JAK inhibitor, 5-10 mg twice daily. The sample in question was CD8+ T cells sorted from blood, obtained at week 24, from a patient treated with tofacitinib. The genes are TRBV5-6 and TRBJ1-2; 8 bases match TRBD1. This sequence originates from a human donor with alopecia areata. The CDR3 DNA sequence: TGTGCCAGCAGCTCCTCGACAGGGGACTATGGCTACACCTTC. Amino acids: CASSSSTGDYGYTF.